This TCR beta chain was documented in a study of CDR3 diversity in severe acne. The table lists this clonotype with a few counts. A single record per CDR3 protein comes from TCRdb applying MiXCR to the PCR reads. The sample records some 85,000 distinct CDR3 sequences, around 47% being singletons. Germline V gene data show CDR1 as MNHNS and CDR2 as SASEGT. V lost 5 bases to trimming and J lost 4 bases; unmatched junction nucleotides: 6. This CDR3 has 14 residues. This rearrangement joins TRBV6-1 to TRBJ2-7; TRBD1 agrees at 9 bases. This TCR was sampled from a male donor with severe acne vulgaris. Sequencing used blood. The chain's CDR3 is CASSTGTGLYEQYF. CDR3 coding DNA: TGTGCCAGCAGTACCGGGACAGGGTTATACGAGCAGTACTTC.